A single sample gave rise to the 30 T cell receptor beta chains below, sequenced in a study of technical replicates of blood from several donors. TCRdb keeps only in-frame clones here, not all; method: immunoSEQ multiplex PCR. Among roughly 92,000 clones, approximately 96% were seen once, and the ten largest hold 0.34%. The sequenced sample consisted of T cells isolated from PBMCs. The source is a human donor in good health.

The gene calls are TRBV4-1 and TRBJ2-2; tentative D call: TRBD2 (5 bases). This CDR3 comprises 16 residues. V dropped 1 base and J dropped 7 bases, with 16 bases sitting between them. Germline V lookup: CDR1 MGHRA, CDR2 YSYEKL. CDR3 amino acids: CASSQGVLALIGELFF. CDR3 nucleotide sequence: TGCGCCAGCAGCCAAGGGGTCCTAGCCCTCATCGGGGAGCTGTTTTTT.

The chain is built from TRBV5-1 and TRBJ2-1, with 10 nucleotides matching TRBD2. The CDR3 consists of 16 residues. Germline V lookup: CDR1 SGHRS, CDR2 YFSETQ. Trimming cost V 4 bases and J 1 base; bases outside gene matches: 5. The CDR3 here is CASSPSGRWSYNEQFF. The CDR3 bases are TGCGCCAGCAGCCCTAGCGGGAGATGGTCCTACAATGAGCAGTTCTTC.

This rearrangement joins TRBV7-9 to TRBJ1-1; 10 bases map to TRBD1. Germline V lookup: CDR1 SEHNR, CDR2 FQNEAQ (reference sequence). CDR3 length: 14 amino acids. Trimming took 5 bases from V and 6 from J; bases not matched to a gene: 6. The CDR3 coding sequence is TGTGCCAGCAGCCCCGGGACAGGGGTATCTGAAGCTTTCTTT. Encoded protein: CASSPGTGVSEAFF.

J is TRBJ2-5 and V is TRBV11-2; no firm D call. CDR1 and CDR2 from the germline V gene are SGHAT and FQNNGV. The CDR3 runs 14 residues. V lost 2 bases to trimming and J lost 2 bases, with 9 bases between them. As DNA, the CDR3 is TGTGCCAGCAGCTTAAGGAGCGCGCAAGAGACCCAGTACTTC. It encodes CASSLRSAQETQYF. Complete variable domain (other parts from reference TRBV11-2 and TRBJ2-5): EAGVAQSPRYKIIEKRQSVAFWCNPISGHATLYWYQQILGQGPKLLIQFQNNGVVDDSQLPKDRFSAERLKGVDSTLKIQPAKLEDSAVYLCASSLRSAQETQYFGPGTRLLVL.

The J gene is TRBJ1-2, the V gene TRBV2; D is possibly TRBD1 (5 bases). CDR3 size: 16 residues. CDR1 and CDR2 (germline): SNHLY, FYNNEI. The V end was cut by 4 bases, the J end by 6 bases, with 21 bases between. For the CDR3, the DNA is TGTGCCAGCAGTGCGGAGACAGTAGTCTGGGGGGATGGCTACACCTTC. As protein: CASSAETVVWGDGYTF.

This sequence joins TRBV29-1 and TRBJ1-2, with TRBD1 matching 7 bases. The CDR3 totals 14 residues. Germline-derived CDR1 and CDR2 are SQVTM and ANQGSEA. V lost 4 bases to trimming and J lost 4 bases; unmatched junction nucleotides: 9. The CDR3 spells CSVVPQTGSYGYTF. In DNA form, the CDR3 reads TGCAGCGTTGTCCCCCAGACAGGGTCCTATGGCTACACCTTC. Using reference TRBV29-1 and TRBJ1-2 for the parts outside the CDR3, the full variable domain is SAVISQKPSRDICQRGTSLTIQCQVDSQVTMMFWYRQQPGQSLTLIATANQGSEATYESGFVIDKFPISRPNLTFSTLTVSNMSPEDSSIYLCSVVPQTGSYGYTFGSGTRLTVV.

This clone showed up just once. The V call is TRBV30, the J call TRBJ2-3, with 7 bases identical to TRBD2. Looked up from germline, CDR1 is GTSNPN and CDR2 is SVGIG (reference sequence). J lost 4 bases, V lost 0 bases, and 7 bases had no gene match. The CDR3 is made up of 15 amino acids. CDR3 nucleotides: TGTGCCTGGAGTGTACGTGGGGGAGGGTCAGATACGCAGTATTTT. This translates into CAWSVRGGGSDTQYF.

The chain recombines TRBV5-8 with TRBJ2-1, with 9 bases matching TRBD1. Unmatched junction bases numbered 6, after V lost 5 bases and J lost 3 bases. CDR1 and CDR2 (germline): SGHTS, YDEGEE. The CDR3 is 15 amino acids. The CDR3 loop reads CASRGGTGSYNEQFF. The CDR3, as DNA: TGTGCCAGCAGAGGAGGGACAGGGAGCTACAATGAGCAGTTCTTC.

This sequence joins TRBV28 and TRBJ2-3, with 8 bases identical to TRBD2. There are 15 residues in the CDR3. Germline assignment: CDR1 MDHEN and CDR2 SYDVKM. Unmatched junction bases numbered 12, after V lost 8 bases and J lost 5 bases. The CDR3 nucleotides are TGTGCCAGCCGACTAGCGACCGACGGCAAAGATACGCAGTATTTT. Its protein is CASRLATDGKDTQYF.

The chain is built from TRBV30 and TRBJ1-5; a weak D match, TRBD1 (5 bases). The CDR3 extends over 14 amino acids. Per the germline V gene, CDR1 is GTSNPN and CDR2 is SVGIG (reference sequence). Deletions cut 1 base from V and 3 bases from J, with 10 bases between. For the CDR3, the DNA is TGTGCCTGGAGTGGAGACAGATACAATCAGCCCCAGCATTTT. This sequence encodes CAWSGDRYNQPQHF.

This clone turned up a few times. This rearrangement joins TRBV6-1 to TRBJ1-5, with D perhaps TRBD1 (6 bases). V was clipped by 7 bases and J by 5 bases, with 12 bases between them. This CDR3 has 13 amino acids. From germline, CDR1 is MNHNS and CDR2 SASEGT. CDR3 DNA: TGTGCCAGCACTCCGGGACACTATCAGCCCCAGCATTTT. Protein: CASTPGHYQPQHF.

This sequence joins TRBV6-4 and TRBJ2-7; D might be TRBD1 (6 bases). Germline assignment: CDR1 MRHNA and CDR2 SNTAGT. Trimming left V 2 bases short and J 2 bases short, with 13 bases between. The CDR3 is 15 residues long. The CDR3 here is CASSDEQGTAYEQYF. CDR3 bases: TGTGCCAGCAGTGACGAACAGGGCACGGCCTACGAGCAGTACTTC.

This clone was detected a few times. V gene TRBV5-8 combines with J gene TRBJ2-4; TRBD1 is a possible D gene (6 bases). Trimming left V 8 bases short and J 4 bases short, with 13 bases between. The CDR3 is 13 amino acids. From germline, CDR1 is SGHTS and CDR2 YDEGEE. This CDR3 reads CARTQDSKNIQYF. CDR3 bases: TGTGCCAGGACCCAGGACAGTAAAAACATTCAGTACTTC.

The chain links TRBV6-1 to TRBJ2-7; possibly TRBD2 for D (6 bases). The CDR3 sequence is 12 residues long. Germline values: CDR1 MNHNS, CDR2 SASEGT. Trimming left V 6 bases short and J 4 bases short, with 10 bases between. The CDR3 sequence is CASRRGTYEQYF. CDR3 DNA: TGTGCCAGCAGAAGAGGGACTTACGAGCAGTACTTC.

For the CDR3, the DNA is TGTGCCAGCAGCGGGGGGGGCAATCAGCCCCAGCATTTT. It codes for CASSGGGNQPQHF. This sequence joins TRBV25-1 and TRBJ1-5, with D possibly TRBD1 on 5 matching bases. Germline CDR1 is MGHDK and CDR2 is SYGVNS. Trimming stripped 6 bases from V and 2 bases from J, with 8 bases between. The CDR3 spans 13 residues.

V gene TRBV14 combines with J gene TRBJ2-7; D is possibly TRBD1 (6 bases). This CDR3 is built from 15 residues. Germline V lookup: CDR1 SGHDN, CDR2 FVKESK. V was shortened by 1 base and J by 6 bases, with 16 bases between the two germline ends. The chain's CDR3 is CASSQATTRGGEQYF. DNA for the CDR3: TGTGCCAGCAGCCAAGCTACTACCAGGGGCGGCGAGCAGTACTTC.

The rearrangement joins TRBV9 to TRBJ2-3; 8 nucleotides match TRBD2. The CDR3 sequence is 18 residues long. Per germline, CDR1 SGDLS and CDR2 YYNGEE. With 2 bases clipped from V and 0 bases from J, the junction kept 11 bases outside the gene matches. The CDR3 reads CASSVSGLALGSTDTQYF. CDR3 nucleotide sequence: TGTGCCAGCAGCGTTAGTGGACTAGCCCTAGGTAGCACAGATACGCAGTATTTT.

The chain uses TRBV19 and TRBJ2-1; possible D gene TRBD1, 8 bases. CDR1 and CDR2 (germline): LNHDA, SQIVND (reference sequence). Trimming shortened V by 8 bases and J by 4 bases, and 33 bases separated the two germline ends. The CDR3 is 20 residues long. CDR3 residues: CASRGAWQGALREGYNEQFF. Written as DNA, the CDR3 is TGTGCCAGTCGGGGGGCGTGGCAGGGGGCTTTGAGGGAGGGGTACAATGAGCAGTTCTTC.

The chain links TRBV7-2 to TRBJ1-1, with D perhaps TRBD1 (5 bases). The CDR3 is made up of 14 amino acids. Trimming cost V 5 bases and J 2 bases, with 12 bases left between them. In germline, CDR1 is SGHTA, CDR2 FQGNSA. The CDR3 is CASSATVFNTEAFF. For the CDR3, the DNA is TGTGCCAGCAGCGCGACAGTCTTTAACACTGAAGCTTTCTTT.

The rearrangement uses TRBV5-4 and TRBJ2-1; TRBD2 might be the D (5 bases). Germline CDR1 reads SGHNT; CDR2 reads YYREEE (reference sequence). There are 12 residues in the CDR3. Trimming shortened V by 4 bases and J by 9 bases, and 11 bases separated the two germline ends. CDR3 in amino acids: CASSPTAGEQFF. CDR3 sequence (DNA): TGTGCCAGCAGCCCGACCGCGGGTGAGCAGTTCTTC.

This rearrangement joins TRBV27 to TRBJ1-1, with TRBD1 identical over 10 bases. CDR3 size: 15 residues. From germline, CDR1 is MNHEY and CDR2 SMNVEV (reference sequence). V lost 4 bases and J lost 6; bases outside the gene matches: 8. The CDR3 sequence: CASSWGTGELPEAFF. CDR3 DNA: TGTGCCAGCAGTTGGGGGACAGGGGAGTTACCTGAAGCTTTCTTT.

The rearrangement joins TRBV19 to TRBJ1-5; 8 bases are shared with TRBD1. CDR1 LNHDA and CDR2 SQIVND come from the germline V gene (reference sequence). V lost 6 bases, J lost 5 bases, and 6 bases stayed unmatched. This CDR3 is built from 14 residues. CDR3 protein: CASRPTGVDQPQHF. The DNA for the CDR3 is TGTGCCAGTAGACCGACAGGGGTGGATCAGCCCCAGCATTTT.

The rearrangement links TRBV19 to TRBJ2-3; TRBD1 aligns across 8 bases. The germline V gene encodes CDR1 LNHDA and CDR2 SQIVND (reference sequence). The V and J ends lost 8 bases and 4 bases, in that order; junction bases with no gene match: 8. CDR3 length: 14 amino acids. The CDR3, as DNA: TGTGCCAGTTCCAGACAGGGGTTGTCAGATACGCAGTATTTT. It encodes CASSRQGLSDTQYF.

The CDR3 sequence is CASSQVRGPKETQYF. The CDR3 DNA is TGTGCCAGCAGCCAAGTCAGGGGGCCCAAGGAGACCCAGTACTTC. J is TRBJ2-5 and V is TRBV4-2; TRBD1 agrees at 8 bases. The length of the CDR3 is 15 residues. V shed 1 base and J 5 bases; nucleotides not matched to a gene: 6. From germline, CDR1 is LGHNA and CDR2 YNFKEQ.

The chain links TRBV10-1 to TRBJ2-3; D possibly corresponds to TRBD1 (6 bases). This CDR3 is built from 13 residues. Trimming took 3 bases from V and 5 from J, leaving 9 bases between them. Germline V CDR1 and CDR2: WNHNN, SYGVQD (reference sequence). The CDR3: CASSDTTGDTQYF. In DNA form, the CDR3 reads TGCGCCAGCAGTGATACGACAGGAGATACGCAGTATTTT.

CDR3 protein: CASSIPGQNQPQHF. The CDR3 region has the DNA TGTGCCAGTAGTATTCCGGGACAGAATCAGCCCCAGCATTTT. V gene TRBV19 combines with J gene TRBJ1-5; 7 bases are shared with TRBD1. The germline gives CDR1 LNHDA, CDR2 SQIVND (reference sequence). CDR3 size: 14 residues. Unmatched junction bases numbered 3, after V lost 3 bases and J lost 4 bases.

This clone is a singleton in its sample. The chain links TRBV5-1 to TRBJ1-5; 8 bases match TRBD1. The germline CDR1 and CDR2 sequences are SGHRS and YFSETQ. The ends lost 4 bases at V and 6 bases at J; junction bases unmatched: 6. The CDR3 totals 14 residues. The chain's CDR3 is CASSVGQGSQPQHF. The CDR3 nucleotides read TGCGCCAGCAGCGTTGGACAGGGAAGTCAGCCCCAGCATTTT.

The V gene is TRBV6-5, the J gene TRBJ1-1; no clear D gene. V shed 5 bases and J shed 4 bases, with 11 bases lying between them. This CDR3 has 13 residues. Germline-derived CDR1 and CDR2 are MNHEY and SVGAGI. The CDR3 coding sequence is TGTGCCAGCAGTGACGGGTTCGTCACTGAAGCTTTCTTT. Residues: CASSDGFVTEAFF.

V and J are TRBV5-1 and TRBJ2-2; the D is unclear. The V gene's germline CDR1 is SGHRS and CDR2 YFSETQ. V shed 2 bases and J shed 5 bases, with 7 bases lying between them. CDR3 length: 13 residues. CDR3 nucleotides: TGCGCCAGCAGCTTCCAACTTACCGGGGAGCTGTTTTTT. This sequence encodes CASSFQLTGELFF.

The chain links TRBV11-2 to TRBJ2-7; no clear D. Trimming took off 3 bases at V and 0 bases at J, with 9 bases between the two ends. The CDR3 contains 14 residues. Looked up from germline, CDR1 is SGHAT and CDR2 is FQNNGV. The chain's CDR3 is CASSFGVSSYEQYF. The CDR3 DNA is TGTGCCAGCAGCTTCGGTGTGAGCTCCTACGAGCAGTACTTC.